This is a list of T cell receptor beta chains from one sample in a study of blood T cell repertoires in COVID-19. Generated by immunoSEQ multiplex PCR, the TCRdb table keeps only in-frame clones and is missing some. The table records hundreds of thousands of clones, about 89% of them present only once. Sequencing was carried out using peripheral blood. The receptors here all came from a woman in her forties or fifties who had recovered from COVID-19. CDR3s include the opening cysteine and the closing phenylalanine or tryptophan. The D gene is left open where the match is weak. The size of a clone is reported for some rows only, either as once, few or many, or as a class for expanded clones.

d_call: TRBD1; clone_size: once; cdr3_length: 15; v_call: TRBV6-2/TRBV6-3; j_call: TRBJ2-4; cdr3_nt: TGTGCCAGCAGTCCAAGACAGGGGAACAAAAACATTCAGTACTTC; cdr3_aa: CASSPRQGNKNIQYF
d_call: .; clone_size: .; cdr3_length: 13; v_call: TRBV3-1/TRBV3-2; j_call: TRBJ2-7; cdr3_nt: TGTGCCAGCAGCACTGACAGCAACTACGAGCAGTACTTC; cdr3_aa: CASSTDSNYEQYF
d_call: .; clone_size: few; cdr3_length: 13; v_call: TRBV27; j_call: TRBJ2-1; cdr3_nt: TGTGCCAGCAGTTACCCCACTGGTCATGAGCAGTTCTTC; cdr3_aa: CASSYPTGHEQFF
d_call: .; clone_size: .; cdr3_length: 14; v_call: TRBV28; j_call: TRBJ1-3; cdr3_nt: TGTGCCAGCAGTTTGTGGGGGGATGGAAACACCATATATTTT; cdr3_aa: CASSLWGDGNTIYF
d_call: .; clone_size: .; cdr3_length: 14; v_call: TRBV2; j_call: TRBJ1-1; cdr3_nt: TGTGCCAGCAGTGAAGGCAGAATGAACACTGAAGCTTTCTTT; cdr3_aa: CASSEGRMNTEAFF
d_call: .; clone_size: .; cdr3_length: 11; v_call: TRBV6-1; j_call: TRBJ1-4; cdr3_nt: TGTGCCAGCAGTGAAGTAGAGGGACTGTTTTTT; cdr3_aa: CASSEVEGLFF
d_call: TRBD2; clone_size: .; cdr3_length: 20; v_call: TRBV3-1/TRBV3-2; j_call: TRBJ2-4; cdr3_nt: TGTGCCAGCAGCGGATGGACTAGCGGGAGGAGGCCCCCACCGGGAAACATTCAGTACTTC; cdr3_aa: CASSGWTSGRRPPPGNIQYF
d_call: TRBD2; clone_size: once; cdr3_length: 14; v_call: TRBV10-1; j_call: TRBJ2-2; cdr3_nt: TGCGCCAGCAAGAGGACTAGCGGGCCCGGGGAGCTGTTTTTT; cdr3_aa: CASKRTSGPGELFF
d_call: TRBD1; clone_size: .; cdr3_length: 15; v_call: TRBV5-1; j_call: TRBJ1-6; cdr3_nt: TGCGCCAGCAGCTTGGAGGGACAGGCGTTTTCACCCCTCCACTTT; cdr3_aa: CASSLEGQAFSPLHF
d_call: TRBD2; clone_size: .; cdr3_length: 16; v_call: TRBV5-8; j_call: TRBJ2-1; cdr3_nt: TGTGCCAGCAGCCTGGGGGTGGGTAGCGGGAGTGATGAGCAGTTCTTC; cdr3_aa: CASSLGVGSGSDEQFF
d_call: .; clone_size: .; cdr3_length: 14; v_call: TRBV19; j_call: TRBJ2-2; cdr3_nt: TGTGCCAGTAGTAGCCCAGGGCTGACCGGGGAGCTGTTTTTT; cdr3_aa: CASSSPGLTGELFF
d_call: .; clone_size: .; cdr3_length: 15; v_call: TRBV28; j_call: TRBJ2-4; cdr3_nt: TGTGCCAGCAGTTCGATCGGGGTTTCCAAAAACATTCAGTACTTC; cdr3_aa: CASSSIGVSKNIQYF
d_call: .; clone_size: .; cdr3_length: 14; v_call: TRBV6-6; j_call: TRBJ2-1; cdr3_nt: TGTGCCAGCAGTATAATGGGGGCGGTAAATGAGCAGTTCTTC; cdr3_aa: CASSIMGAVNEQFF
d_call: .; clone_size: .; cdr3_length: 11; v_call: TRBV2; j_call: TRBJ1-6; cdr3_nt: TGTGCCAGCACCCGGGTCTCACCCCTCCACTTT; cdr3_aa: CASTRVSPLHF
d_call: .; clone_size: .; cdr3_length: 13; v_call: TRBV20-1; j_call: TRBJ2-1; cdr3_nt: TGCAGTGCTAGTGGGTCTTTTAGCTATGAGCAGTTCTTC; cdr3_aa: CSASGSFSYEQFF
d_call: .; clone_size: .; cdr3_length: 13; v_call: TRBV27; j_call: TRBJ1-2; cdr3_nt: TGTGCCAGCAGTTTATCGCAGGGCGGCGGCTACACCTTC; cdr3_aa: CASSLSQGGGYTF
d_call: .; clone_size: once; cdr3_length: 15; v_call: TRBV6-1; j_call: TRBJ1-5; cdr3_nt: TGTGCCAGCAGTGAAGCCCGGCGGCAGATTCAGCCCCAGCATTTT; cdr3_aa: CASSEARRQIQPQHF
d_call: TRBD1; clone_size: .; cdr3_length: 15; v_call: TRBV6-2/TRBV6-3; j_call: TRBJ1-4; cdr3_nt: TGTGCCAGCAGTGACTACAGGGGGGAGGATGAAAAACTGTTTTTT; cdr3_aa: CASSDYRGEDEKLFF
d_call: .; clone_size: .; cdr3_length: 17; v_call: TRBV7-6; j_call: TRBJ1-6; cdr3_nt: TGTGCCAGCAGCTTAACGGCCGCAGGGGTAGATAATTCACCCCTCCACTTT; cdr3_aa: CASSLTAAGVDNSPLHF
d_call: .; clone_size: .; cdr3_length: 15; v_call: TRBV10-3; j_call: TRBJ1-1; cdr3_nt: TGTGCCATCAGTGAGCGCGGGGCCCTGAACACTGAAGCTTTCTTT; cdr3_aa: CAISERGALNTEAFF
d_call: TRBD1; clone_size: .; cdr3_length: 15; v_call: TRBV30; j_call: TRBJ1-6; cdr3_nt: TGTGCCTGGAGTGCTGGACAGGGATGGGGCTCACCCCTCCACTTT; cdr3_aa: CAWSAGQGWGSPLHF
d_call: .; clone_size: few; cdr3_length: 14; v_call: TRBV7-2; j_call: TRBJ1-1; cdr3_nt: TGTGCCAGCAGCTTCCCAGGGCTGAACACTGAAGCTTTCTTT; cdr3_aa: CASSFPGLNTEAFF
d_call: .; clone_size: many; cdr3_length: 14; v_call: TRBV2; j_call: TRBJ1-2; cdr3_nt: TGTGCCAGCAGTGAAGGGCAGGTTTACTATGGCTACACCTTC; cdr3_aa: CASSEGQVYYGYTF
d_call: TRBD2; clone_size: .; cdr3_length: 19; v_call: TRBV6-2/TRBV6-3; j_call: TRBJ2-1; cdr3_nt: TGTGCCAGCAGTTACTCGTTTGAATCCGGGACTAGCGGGGGTCGAGAGCAGTTCTTC; cdr3_aa: CASSYSFESGTSGGREQFF
d_call: .; clone_size: .; cdr3_length: 13; v_call: TRBV19; j_call: TRBJ2-2; cdr3_nt: TGTGCCAGTAGTATACAGGGCCTTGGGGAGCTGTTTTTT; cdr3_aa: CASSIQGLGELFF
d_call: .; clone_size: .; cdr3_length: 13; v_call: TRBV19; j_call: TRBJ2-7; cdr3_nt: TGTGCCAGTAGTATCACCACAGCCTACGAGCAGTACTTC; cdr3_aa: CASSITTAYEQYF
d_call: .; clone_size: .; cdr3_length: 15; v_call: TRBV5-1; j_call: TRBJ2-7; cdr3_nt: TGCGCCAGCAGCTTGCGGGGGGCTGCTGTGGATGAGCAGTACTTC; cdr3_aa: CASSLRGAAVDEQYF
d_call: .; clone_size: .; cdr3_length: 16; v_call: TRBV21-1; j_call: TRBJ1-1; cdr3_nt: TGTGCCAGCAGCCCCACCCGGGACAGGCCGAACACTGAAGCTTTCTTT; cdr3_aa: CASSPTRDRPNTEAFF
d_call: TRBD1; clone_size: once; cdr3_length: 14; v_call: TRBV28; j_call: TRBJ1-1; cdr3_nt: TGTGCGGCGACAGGGATAACGAGGAACACTGAAGCTTTCTTT; cdr3_aa: CAATGITRNTEAFF
d_call: TRBD1; clone_size: .; cdr3_length: 15; v_call: TRBV27; j_call: TRBJ1-1; cdr3_nt: TGTGCCAGCAGTCTCGGACAGGGAAGTCGGACTGAAGCTTTCTTT; cdr3_aa: CASSLGQGSRTEAFF
d_call: TRBD1; clone_size: .; cdr3_length: 14; v_call: TRBV3-1/TRBV3-2; j_call: TRBJ1-2; cdr3_nt: TGTGCCAGCAGCCAAGGGACAGGGGTTCGGGGCTACACCTTC; cdr3_aa: CASSQGTGVRGYTF
d_call: .; clone_size: .; cdr3_length: 14; v_call: TRBV5-4; j_call: TRBJ2-7; cdr3_nt: TGTGCCAGCAGCTTTGTCGGCAGGGTGTGGGAGCAGTACTTC; cdr3_aa: CASSFVGRVWEQYF
d_call: TRBD1; clone_size: .; cdr3_length: 15; v_call: TRBV18; j_call: TRBJ1-3; cdr3_nt: TGTGCCAGCTCACCACCGACAGGGGACGGAAACACCATATATTTT; cdr3_aa: CASSPPTGDGNTIYF
d_call: .; clone_size: .; cdr3_length: 11; v_call: TRBV7-6; j_call: TRBJ1-2; cdr3_nt: TGTGCCAGCAGCCTTTTCCGTGGCTACACCTTC; cdr3_aa: CASSLFRGYTF
d_call: .; clone_size: .; cdr3_length: 14; v_call: TRBV7-8; j_call: TRBJ1-4; cdr3_nt: TGTGCCAGCAGCTTAGGGCTCAACAATGAAAAACTGTTTTTT; cdr3_aa: CASSLGLNNEKLFF
d_call: .; clone_size: .; cdr3_length: 15; v_call: TRBV18; j_call: TRBJ1-2; cdr3_nt: TGTGCCAGCTCACCATTGAAGGGGGCTAACTATGGCTACACCTTC; cdr3_aa: CASSPLKGANYGYTF
d_call: TRBD2; clone_size: once; cdr3_length: 17; v_call: TRBV4-3; j_call: TRBJ2-2; cdr3_nt: TGCGCCAGCAGCCCCGAATTGGGAGGGGCTGAAACCGGGGAGCTGTTTTTT; cdr3_aa: CASSPELGGAETGELFF
d_call: .; clone_size: .; cdr3_length: 15; v_call: TRBV11-3; j_call: TRBJ2-2; cdr3_nt: TGTGCCAGCAGCTTAGATGCAGTGGTGGCCGGGGAGCTGTTTTTT; cdr3_aa: CASSLDAVVAGELFF
d_call: TRBD2; clone_size: .; cdr3_length: 16; v_call: TRBV7-6; j_call: TRBJ2-1; cdr3_nt: TGTGCCAGCAGCTCCGGTGCGGGGGTGGCCTACAATGAGCAGTTCTTC; cdr3_aa: CASSSGAGVAYNEQFF
d_call: .; clone_size: .; cdr3_length: 15; v_call: TRBV7-3; j_call: TRBJ2-2; cdr3_nt: TGTGCCAGCAGCTTAGGGCAGGGAGGCACCGGGGAGCTGTTTTTT; cdr3_aa: CASSLGQGGTGELFF
d_call: TRBD2; clone_size: .; cdr3_length: 16; v_call: TRBV28; j_call: TRBJ2-7; cdr3_nt: TGTGCCAGCACCCTGACCACTAGCGGGAGCTCCTACGAGCAGTACTTC; cdr3_aa: CASTLTTSGSSYEQYF
d_call: .; clone_size: .; cdr3_length: 15; v_call: TRBV18; j_call: TRBJ1-1; cdr3_nt: TGTGCCAGCTCGCCGCAGGGGCGCAGGGATACTGAAGCTTTCTTT; cdr3_aa: CASSPQGRRDTEAFF
d_call: .; clone_size: .; cdr3_length: 14; v_call: TRBV28; j_call: TRBJ1-5; cdr3_nt: TGTGCCACCAAAACCGGGACAAACAATCAGCCCCAGCATTTT; cdr3_aa: CATKTGTNNQPQHF
d_call: .; clone_size: .; cdr3_length: 14; v_call: TRBV6-1; j_call: TRBJ1-1; cdr3_nt: TGTGCCAGCACCTACTCAGGGCATTCCACTGAAGCTTTCTTT; cdr3_aa: CASTYSGHSTEAFF
d_call: TRBD1; clone_size: .; cdr3_length: 17; v_call: TRBV9; j_call: TRBJ1-3; cdr3_nt: TGTGCCAGCAGCGTAGCCCTTACCGGGACAGGGGGAAACACCATATATTTT; cdr3_aa: CASSVALTGTGGNTIYF
d_call: .; clone_size: .; cdr3_length: 17; v_call: TRBV15; j_call: TRBJ2-7; cdr3_nt: TGTGCCACCAGCAGAGAATCGATATGGGGGGGGCCGTACGAGCAGTACTTC; cdr3_aa: CATSRESIWGGPYEQYF
d_call: TRBD1; clone_size: .; cdr3_length: 14; v_call: TRBV5-1; j_call: TRBJ2-7; cdr3_nt: TGCGCCAGCAGCGGAAGACAGGGTCCAGACGAGCAGTACTTC; cdr3_aa: CASSGRQGPDEQYF
d_call: TRBD1; clone_size: .; cdr3_length: 11; v_call: TRBV28; j_call: TRBJ2-7; cdr3_nt: TGTGCCAGCCAGGGGGTCTACGAGCAGTACTTC; cdr3_aa: CASQGVYEQYF
d_call: .; clone_size: .; cdr3_length: 16; v_call: TRBV7-2; j_call: TRBJ2-1; cdr3_nt: TGTGCCAGCAGCTTAGCGCCCGGGACTGGACTCAATGAGCAGTTCTTC; cdr3_aa: CASSLAPGTGLNEQFF
d_call: .; clone_size: once; cdr3_length: 12; v_call: TRBV19; j_call: TRBJ2-7; cdr3_nt: TGTGCCAGTAGTATGGGGAGCTACGAGCAGTACTTC; cdr3_aa: CASSMGSYEQYF
d_call: TRBD1; clone_size: .; cdr3_length: 13; v_call: TRBV11-2; j_call: TRBJ2-5; cdr3_nt: TGTGCCAGCAGCCGAGGGACAGGGGAGACCCAGTACTTC; cdr3_aa: CASSRGTGETQYF
d_call: TRBD2; clone_size: .; cdr3_length: 17; v_call: TRBV19; j_call: TRBJ2-1; cdr3_nt: TGTGCCAGTAGTATAGAATCGGGGACTAGCGGGTTTCATGAGCAGTTCTTC; cdr3_aa: CASSIESGTSGFHEQFF
d_call: TRBD1; clone_size: .; cdr3_length: 13; v_call: TRBV19; j_call: TRBJ2-7; cdr3_nt: TGTGCCAGTCAGGGACAGGGAACTGGGGAGCAGTACTTC; cdr3_aa: CASQGQGTGEQYF
d_call: .; clone_size: .; cdr3_length: 17; v_call: TRBV19; j_call: TRBJ1-1; cdr3_nt: TGTGCCAGTAACTCTCCGGGACACCCGGGGGGGGGTACTGAAGCTTTCTTT; cdr3_aa: CASNSPGHPGGGTEAFF
d_call: .; clone_size: .; cdr3_length: 15; v_call: TRBV18; j_call: TRBJ1-3; cdr3_nt: TGTGCCAGCTCACCGGACGGGATCTCTGGAAACACCATATATTTT; cdr3_aa: CASSPDGISGNTIYF
d_call: .; clone_size: once; cdr3_length: 13; v_call: TRBV30; j_call: TRBJ2-1; cdr3_nt: TGTGCCTGGGCAGGGGCGGGCTACAATGAGCAGTTCTTC; cdr3_aa: CAWAGAGYNEQFF
d_call: .; clone_size: .; cdr3_length: 13; v_call: TRBV11-2; j_call: TRBJ1-2; cdr3_nt: TGTGCCAGCAGCTTGGCGGGAAGTTATGGCTACACCTTC; cdr3_aa: CASSLAGSYGYTF
d_call: TRBD2; clone_size: .; cdr3_length: 16; v_call: TRBV19; j_call: TRBJ2-1; cdr3_nt: TGTGCCAGTAGTATAGATGGGACTAGCGGGAGTGCTGAGCAGTTCTTC; cdr3_aa: CASSIDGTSGSAEQFF
d_call: TRBD2; clone_size: .; cdr3_length: 15; v_call: TRBV6-2/TRBV6-3; j_call: TRBJ2-1; cdr3_nt: TGTGCCAGCAGCCTTTTGGCGGGGGGGCTTGTTGAGCAGTTCTTC; cdr3_aa: CASSLLAGGLVEQFF